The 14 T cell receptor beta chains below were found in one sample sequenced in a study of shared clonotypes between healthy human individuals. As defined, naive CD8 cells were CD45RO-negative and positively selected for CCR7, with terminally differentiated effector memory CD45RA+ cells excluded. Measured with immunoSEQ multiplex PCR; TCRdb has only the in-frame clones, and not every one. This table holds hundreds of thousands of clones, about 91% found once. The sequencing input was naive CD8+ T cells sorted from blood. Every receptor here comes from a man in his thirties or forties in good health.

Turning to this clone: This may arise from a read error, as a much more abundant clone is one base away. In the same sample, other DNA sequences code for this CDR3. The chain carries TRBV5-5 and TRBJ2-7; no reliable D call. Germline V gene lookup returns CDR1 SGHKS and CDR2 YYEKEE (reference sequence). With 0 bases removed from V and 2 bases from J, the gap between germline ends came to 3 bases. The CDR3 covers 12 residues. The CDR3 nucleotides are TGTGCCAGCAGCTTGGGGACCTACGAGCAGTACTTC. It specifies CASSLGTYEQYF.

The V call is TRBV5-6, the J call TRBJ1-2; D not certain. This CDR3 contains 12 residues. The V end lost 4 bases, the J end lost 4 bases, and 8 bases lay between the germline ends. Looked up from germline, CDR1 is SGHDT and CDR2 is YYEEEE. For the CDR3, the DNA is TGTGCCAGCAGCGACGACTCCTATGGCTACACCTTC. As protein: CASSDDSYGYTF.

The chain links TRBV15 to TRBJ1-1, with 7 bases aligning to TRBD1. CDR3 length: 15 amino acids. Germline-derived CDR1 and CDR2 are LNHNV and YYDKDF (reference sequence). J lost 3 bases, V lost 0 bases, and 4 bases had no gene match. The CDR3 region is CATSRDRGLYTEAFF. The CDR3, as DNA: TGTGCCACCAGCAGAGACAGGGGGTTATACACTGAAGCTTTCTTT.

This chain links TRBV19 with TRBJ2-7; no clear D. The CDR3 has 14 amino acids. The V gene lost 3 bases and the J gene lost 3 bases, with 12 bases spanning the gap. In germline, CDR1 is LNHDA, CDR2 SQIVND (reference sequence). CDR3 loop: CASSISVGGYEQYF. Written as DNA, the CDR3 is TGTGCCAGTAGTATTAGTGTAGGCGGCTACGAGCAGTACTTC.

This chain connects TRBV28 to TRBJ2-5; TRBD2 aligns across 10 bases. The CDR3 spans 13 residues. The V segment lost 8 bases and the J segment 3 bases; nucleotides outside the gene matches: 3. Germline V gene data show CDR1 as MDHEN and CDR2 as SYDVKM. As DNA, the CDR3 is TGTGCCAGCCAGGGACTAGCGAAAGAGACCCAGTACTTC. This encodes CASQGLAKETQYF. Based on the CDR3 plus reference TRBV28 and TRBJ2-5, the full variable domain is DVKVTQSSRYLVKRTGEKVFLECVQDMDHENMFWYRQDPGLGLRLIYFSYDVKMKEKGDIPEGYSVSREKKERFSLILESASTNQTSMYLCASQGLAKETQYFGPGTRLLVL.

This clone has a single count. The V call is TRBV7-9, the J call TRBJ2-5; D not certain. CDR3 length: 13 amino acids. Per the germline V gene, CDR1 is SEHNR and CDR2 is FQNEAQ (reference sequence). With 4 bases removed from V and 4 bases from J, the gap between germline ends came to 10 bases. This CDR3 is CASSYGPLETQYF. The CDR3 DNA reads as TGTGCCAGCAGCTATGGCCCCCTAGAGACCCAGTACTTC. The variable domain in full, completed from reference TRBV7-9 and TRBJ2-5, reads DTGVSQNPRHKITKRGQNVTFRCDPISEHNRLYWYRQTLGQGPEFLTYFQNEAQLEKSRLLSDRFSAERPKGSFSTLEIQRTEQGDSAMYLCASSYGPLETQYFGPGTRLLVL.

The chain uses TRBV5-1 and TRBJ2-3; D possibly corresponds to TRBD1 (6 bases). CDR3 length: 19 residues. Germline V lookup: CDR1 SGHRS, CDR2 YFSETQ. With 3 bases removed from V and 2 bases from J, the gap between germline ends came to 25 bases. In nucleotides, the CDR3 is TGCGCCAGCAGCTGGGAAAACCGGGACACAGGAGGATTCACAGATACGCAGTATTTT. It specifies CASSWENRDTGGFTDTQYF.

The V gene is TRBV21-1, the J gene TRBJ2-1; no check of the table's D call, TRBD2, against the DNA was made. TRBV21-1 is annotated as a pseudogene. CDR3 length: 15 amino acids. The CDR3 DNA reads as TGTGCCAGCAGCACGGCCGGGACTAGTTACAATGAGCAGTTCTTC. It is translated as CASSTAGTSYNEQFF.

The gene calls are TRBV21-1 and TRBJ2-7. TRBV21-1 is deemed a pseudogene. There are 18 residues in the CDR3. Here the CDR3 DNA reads TGTGCCAGCAGCAAAGGTAAAGGCCCAAGAGATAACTCCTACGAGCAGTACTTC. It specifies CASSKGKGPRDNSYEQYF.

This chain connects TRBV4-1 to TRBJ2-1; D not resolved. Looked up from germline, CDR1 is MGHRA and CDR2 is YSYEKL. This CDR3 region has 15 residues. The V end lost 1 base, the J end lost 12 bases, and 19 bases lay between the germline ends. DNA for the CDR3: TGCGCCAGCAGCCAAGTTCCTGAGACCGAGTTCGGGCAGTTCTTC. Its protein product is CASSQVPETEFGQFF.

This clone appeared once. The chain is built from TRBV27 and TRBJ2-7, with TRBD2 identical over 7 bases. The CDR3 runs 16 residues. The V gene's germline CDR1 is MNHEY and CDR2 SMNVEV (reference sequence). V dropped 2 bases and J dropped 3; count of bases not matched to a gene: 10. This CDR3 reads CASSLIPLGGDYEQYF. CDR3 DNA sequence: TGTGCCAGCAGTTTAATTCCTCTGGGGGGGGACTACGAGCAGTACTTC.

Here the CDR3 DNA reads TGCGCCAGCAGTGGTACGGGGGCTAGCGGAAACTACAATGAGCAGTTCTTC. Translation gives CASSGTGASGNYNEQFF. The chain uses TRBV10-1 and TRBJ2-1, with a possible D match to TRBD2 (7 bases). Germline V lookup: CDR1 WNHNN, CDR2 SYGVQD (reference sequence). Trimming removed 4 bases from V and 3 bases from J, with 19 bases in between. The CDR3 extends over 17 amino acids.

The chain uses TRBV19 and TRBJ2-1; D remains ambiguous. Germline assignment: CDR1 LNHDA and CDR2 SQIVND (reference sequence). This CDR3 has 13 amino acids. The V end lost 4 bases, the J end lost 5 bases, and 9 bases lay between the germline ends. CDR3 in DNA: TGTGCCAGTAGTACCACAATCCACAATGAGCAGTTCTTC. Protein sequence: CASSTTIHNEQFF.

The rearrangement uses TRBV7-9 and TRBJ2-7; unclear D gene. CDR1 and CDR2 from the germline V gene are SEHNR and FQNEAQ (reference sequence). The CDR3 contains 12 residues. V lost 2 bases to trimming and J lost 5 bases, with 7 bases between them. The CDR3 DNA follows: TGTGCCAGCAGCTTATCGATAAACGAGCAGTACTTC. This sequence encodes CASSLSINEQYF.